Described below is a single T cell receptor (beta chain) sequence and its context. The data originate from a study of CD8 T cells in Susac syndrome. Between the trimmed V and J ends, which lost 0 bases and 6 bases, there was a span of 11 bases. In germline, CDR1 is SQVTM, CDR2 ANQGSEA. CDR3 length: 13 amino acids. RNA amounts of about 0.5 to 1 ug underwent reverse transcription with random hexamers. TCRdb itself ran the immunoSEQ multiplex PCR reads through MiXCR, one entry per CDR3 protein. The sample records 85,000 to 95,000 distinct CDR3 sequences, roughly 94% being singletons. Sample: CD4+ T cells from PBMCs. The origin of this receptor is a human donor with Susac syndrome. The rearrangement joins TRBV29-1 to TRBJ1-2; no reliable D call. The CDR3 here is CSVEEMGPNGYTF. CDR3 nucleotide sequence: TGCAGCGTTGAAGAGATGGGTCCGAATGGCTACACCTTC. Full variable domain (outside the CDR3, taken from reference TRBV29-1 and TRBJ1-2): SAVISQKPSRDICQRGTSLTIQCQVDSQVTMMFWYRQQPGQSLTLIATANQGSEATYESGFVIDKFPISRPNLTFSTLTVSNMSPEDSSIYLCSVEEMGPNGYTFGSGTRLTVV.